This T cell receptor (beta chain) was identified during a study of cytomegalovirus exposure and HLA in healthy donors. Study-level results: In the analysis, some V segments, TRBV6-2 and TRBV6-3 included, were excluded as indistinguishable. In vitro testing confirmed a few CMV-associated chains as specific for CMV antigens.

Germline V gene data show CDR1 as SNHLY and CDR2 as FYNNEI. V lost 1 base, J lost 6 bases, and 12 bases lay in between. The CDR3 consists of 15 residues. The PCR was carried out with 60 Vbeta primers and 13 Jbeta primers. Libraries were prepared by immunoSEQ multiplex PCR; TCRdb keeps only in-frame clonotypes and omits some of them. The sample has approximately 93,000 clones, 78% seen once. Concerning this clone itself: The antigen remains undetermined.

The gene calls are TRBV2 and TRBJ2-2, with D tentatively TRBD1 (5 bases). The sample taken for sequencing was PBMCs. This TCR was recovered from a woman between 40 and 55 years old in good health and CMV-seronegative. This CDR3 reads CASSEGRAVAGELFF. CDR3 sequence (DNA): TGTGCCAGCAGTGAAGGCAGGGCTGTAGCCGGGGAGCTGTTTTTT. The full variable domain, with the rest looked up from reference TRBV2 and TRBJ2-2, is EPEVTQTPSHQVTQMGQEVILRCVPISNHLYFYWYRQILGQKVEFLVSFYNNEISEKSEIFDDQFSVERPDGSNFTLKIRSTKLEDSAMYFCASSEGRAVAGELFFGEGSRLTVL.